This is a list of T cell receptor beta chains from one sample in a study of T cells after yellow fever vaccination. TCRdb re-derived calls from the 5' RACE reads in MiXCR, one entry per CDR3 protein. Here the sample spans about 220,000 distinct CDR3 sequences, approximately 3.2% being singletons. The input for sequencing was CD4+ T cells sorted from PBMCs, taken 10 days after the yellow fever booster vaccination. These receptors all stem from a young man who received the YFV17D yellow fever vaccine. Each CDR3 is given with its conserved first and last residue. The D gene is left open where the match is weak. The size field is filled for only some rows; it gives once, few, many or a size class.

CDR3: CASSPRQPTSGYTF
DNA: TGTGCCAGCAGCCCCAGACAGCCTACTTCCGGCTACACCTTC
D: .
size: many
V: TRBV7-2
J: TRBJ1-2

CDR3: CASSLQVIGAKNIQYF
DNA: TGTGCCAGCAGCCTTCAGGTCATAGGGGCCAAAAACATTCAGTACTTC
D: .
size: few
V: TRBV11-2
J: TRBJ2-4

CDR3: CASGAAGNTGELFF
DNA: TGTGCCAGCGGTGCTGCGGGAAACACCGGGGAGCTGTTTTTT
D: .
size: .
V: TRBV9
J: TRBJ2-2

CDR3: CASSLIGRVPAFF
DNA: TGCGCCAGCAGCTTGATCGGGAGGGTCCCAGCTTTCTTT
D: .
size: few
V: TRBV5-1
J: TRBJ1-1

CDR3: CASSQEDRSKRTQYF
DNA: TGCGCCAGCAGCCAAGAGGACAGGTCGAAGAGGACCCAGTACTTC
D: TRBD1
size: few
V: TRBV4-1
J: TRBJ2-5

CDR3: CSAPYLSTDTQYF
DNA: TGCAGTGCACCTTACCTAAGCACAGATACGCAGTATTTT
D: .
size: many
V: TRBV20-1
J: TRBJ2-3

CDR3: CASSFRDPSYNEQFF
DNA: TGTGCCAGCAGTTTTAGAGACCCCTCCTACAATGAGCAGTTCTTC
D: .
size: .
V: TRBV12-3/TRBV12-4
J: TRBJ2-1

CDR3: CSAREPGSWTLFF
DNA: TGCAGTGCTAGAGAACCGGGGAGCTGGACCCTGTTTTTT
D: .
size: many
V: TRBV20-1
J: TRBJ2-2

CDR3: CASSNPFREQYF
DNA: TGTGCCAGCAGTAACCCCTTTCGGGAGCAGTACTTC
D: .
size: many
V: TRBV6-5
J: TRBJ2-7

CDR3: CASSLEGRFQPQHF
DNA: TGTGCCAGCAGCTTAGAGGGCCGATTCCAGCCCCAGCATTTT
D: .
size: .
V: TRBV7-2
J: TRBJ1-5

CDR3: CASSPRAQFTDTQYF
DNA: TGTGCCAGCAGCCCGAGAGCTCAGTTTACAGATACGCAGTATTTT
D: .
size: .
V: TRBV7-3
J: TRBJ2-3

CDR3: CASSVGGKTNTIYF
DNA: TGTGCCAGCAGCGTAGGAGGGAAAACGAACACCATATATTTT
D: .
size: many
V: TRBV9
J: TRBJ1-3

CDR3: CASSLAGPTKNIQYF
DNA: TGTGCCAGCAGCTTAGCGGGCCCGACCAAAAACATTCAGTACTTC
D: .
size: .
V: TRBV5-5
J: TRBJ2-4

CDR3: CASSERGGSRYNEQFF
DNA: TGTGCCAGCAGTGAAAGGGGCGGGTCCCGTTACAATGAGCAGTTCTTC
D: .
size: .
V: TRBV25-1
J: TRBJ2-1

CDR3: CASSLYPPETGKNEKLFF
DNA: TGTGCCAGCAGTTTATACCCCCCCGAGACAGGGAAGAATGAAAAACTGTTTTTT
D: TRBD1
size: many
V: TRBV27
J: TRBJ1-4

CDR3: CASKLGSSYNSPLHF
DNA: TGTGCCAGCAAGCTTGGTAGCTCCTATAATTCACCCCTCCACTTT
D: .
size: few
V: TRBV28
J: TRBJ1-6

CDR3: CASSPHGLDFEKLFF
DNA: TGTGCAAGCAGCCCTCACGGCCTCGATTTCGAAAAACTGTTTTTT
D: .
size: .
V: TRBV9
J: TRBJ1-4

CDR3: CASSLDPARQNSPLHF
DNA: TGTGCCAGCTCACTCGACCCGGCCAGGCAGAATTCACCCCTCCACTTT
D: .
size: few
V: TRBV18
J: TRBJ1-6

CDR3: CASSPARGGYGYTF
DNA: TGTGCCAGCTCACCAGCGAGGGGTGGGTATGGCTACACCTTC
D: .
size: few
V: TRBV18
J: TRBJ1-2

CDR3: CASSSLTSGGAYEQYF
DNA: TGCGCCAGCAGCTCCTTGACTAGCGGGGGGGCGTACGAGCAGTACTTC
D: TRBD2
size: many
V: TRBV5-1
J: TRBJ2-7

CDR3: CSASYYDTQYF
DNA: TGCAGTGCTAGCTATTACGACACGCAGTATTTT
D: .
size: .
V: TRBV20-1
J: TRBJ2-3

CDR3: CASSQTAMNTEAFF
DNA: TGTGCCAGCAGCCAGACAGCCATGAACACTGAAGCTTTCTTT
D: .
size: .
V: TRBV5-4
J: TRBJ1-1

CDR3: CASSSQVGHSPLHF
DNA: TGTGCCAGCAGTTCTCAGGTGGGACATTCACCCCTCCACTTT
D: .
size: many
V: TRBV5-4
J: TRBJ1-6

CDR3: CASGLAGGDTQYF
DNA: TGTGCCTCGGGACTAGCGGGCGGGGATACGCAGTATTTT
D: TRBD2
size: few
V: TRBV11-2
J: TRBJ2-3

CDR3: CASSLTIGDTQYF
DNA: TGTGCCAGCTCCCTTACAATCGGGGATACGCAGTATTTT
D: .
size: many
V: TRBV25-1
J: TRBJ2-3

CDR3: CASKTFPGTDNTEAFF
DNA: TGTGCCAGCAAGACATTCCCCGGGACGGATAACACTGAAGCTTTCTTT
D: .
size: .
V: TRBV27
J: TRBJ1-1

CDR3: CASSPGTNSYNEQFF
DNA: TGTGCCAGCTCACCCGGGACTAACTCGTACAATGAGCAGTTCTTC
D: TRBD2
size: many
V: TRBV18
J: TRBJ2-1

CDR3: CASSSDIRSNPDF
DNA: TGTGCCAGCAGCTCAGATATCCGGAGCAATCCGGATTTT
D: .
size: .
V: TRBV7-2
J: TRBJ1-3

CDR3: CASTQGSVQETQYF
DNA: TGTGCCAGCACCCAGGGGTCCGTCCAAGAGACCCAGTACTTC
D: .
size: .
V: TRBV11-2
J: TRBJ2-5

CDR3: CASSRDNSYYGYTF
DNA: TGTGCCAGCAGCCGGGACAACTCTTACTATGGCTACACCTTC
D: .
size: .
V: TRBV5-5
J: TRBJ1-2

CDR3: CASSFSRGYTEAFF
DNA: TGTGCCAGCAGTTTTAGCCGGGGGTACACTGAAGCTTTCTTT
D: .
size: .
V: TRBV12-3/TRBV12-4
J: TRBJ1-1

CDR3: CASSRPGQRNQPQHF
DNA: TGTGCCAGCAGTAGACCGGGACAGCGCAATCAGCCCCAGCATTTT
D: TRBD1
size: many
V: TRBV5-8
J: TRBJ1-5

CDR3: CASSQDPLADQETQYF
DNA: TGCGCCAGCAGCCAAGATCCACTAGCGGATCAAGAGACCCAGTACTTC
D: TRBD2
size: few
V: TRBV4-1
J: TRBJ2-5

CDR3: CASSVGPTVLHNEQFF
DNA: TGTGCCAGCAGCGTAGGCCCCACGGTGCTCCACAATGAGCAGTTCTTC
D: .
size: many
V: TRBV9
J: TRBJ2-1

CDR3: CASTGQVLQETQYF
DNA: TGTGCCAGCACCGGACAGGTCCTACAAGAGACCCAGTACTTC
D: TRBD1
size: few
V: TRBV28
J: TRBJ2-5

CDR3: CASSSTGQGETQYF
DNA: TGTGCCAGCAGCTCCACTGGACAGGGGGAGACCCAGTACTTC
D: TRBD1
size: .
V: TRBV7-2
J: TRBJ2-5

CDR3: CASSQDRRDANYGYTF
DNA: TGTGCCAGCAGCCAAGATAGGAGGGACGCTAACTATGGCTACACCTTC
D: .
size: .
V: TRBV14
J: TRBJ1-2

CDR3: CASSSDRVRGYGYTF
DNA: TGTGCCAGCAGCTCCGACAGGGTCCGGGGCTATGGCTACACCTTC
D: TRBD1
size: many
V: TRBV7-2
J: TRBJ1-2

CDR3: CASSLRQGNSPLHF
DNA: TGTGCCAGCAGCTTGCGCCAGGGTAATTCACCCCTCCACTTT
D: .
size: .
V: TRBV5-4
J: TRBJ1-6

CDR3: CASTDTAMNTEAFF
DNA: TGTGCCAGCACCGACACCGCCATGAACACTGAAGCTTTCTTT
D: .
size: many
V: TRBV6-2/TRBV6-3
J: TRBJ1-1

CDR3: CASSPRGSSGRGYTF
DNA: TGTGCCAGCAGCCCCCGGGGCTCCAGCGGGAGAGGCTACACCTTC
D: .
size: few
V: TRBV5-4
J: TRBJ1-2

CDR3: CASSGDGAGTPGETQYF
DNA: TGCGCCAGCAGCGGGGACGGCGCGGGCACCCCGGGAGAGACCCAGTACTTC
D: .
size: few
V: TRBV4-1
J: TRBJ2-5

CDR3: CASSLVAGNPDTQYF
DNA: TGTGCTAGCAGCTTAGTCGCCGGGAATCCAGATACGCAGTATTTT
D: .
size: .
V: TRBV7-7
J: TRBJ2-3

CDR3: CASSLQGRVTGELFF
DNA: TGTGCCAGCAGCTTACAGGGGAGGGTCACCGGGGAGCTGTTTTTT
D: .
size: few
V: TRBV7-2
J: TRBJ2-2

CDR3: CASSDWGSGNQPQHF
DNA: TGTGCCAGCAGTGACTGGGGCAGCGGCAATCAGCCCCAGCATTTT
D: .
size: few
V: TRBV2
J: TRBJ1-5

CDR3: CASSPATGTIDTGELFF
DNA: TGTGCCAGCTCACCTGCGACCGGGACAATAGACACCGGGGAGCTGTTTTTT
D: .
size: few
V: TRBV18
J: TRBJ2-2

CDR3: CASSFEGGPLHF
DNA: TGTGCCAGCAGCTTCGAGGGAGGCCCCCTCCACTTT
D: .
size: .
V: TRBV5-5
J: TRBJ1-6

CDR3: CASSLLIWGGAGTEAFF
DNA: TGTGCCAGCAGCCTACTAATATGGGGGGGCGCGGGCACTGAAGCTTTCTTT
D: .
size: .
V: TRBV7-2
J: TRBJ1-1

CDR3: CASSYFPGTETYNEQFF
DNA: TGCGCCAGCAGCTACTTTCCTGGGACAGAGACCTACAATGAGCAGTTCTTC
D: TRBD1
size: many
V: TRBV5-1
J: TRBJ2-1

CDR3: CASSATGTLQPQHF
DNA: TGTGCCAGCAGCGCCACAGGGACGCTTCAGCCCCAGCATTTT
D: .
size: many
V: TRBV9
J: TRBJ1-5

CDR3: CSAAGGGIGDTQYF
DNA: TGCAGTGCCGCGGGCGGGGGCATCGGAGATACGCAGTATTTT
D: .
size: few
V: TRBV20-1
J: TRBJ2-3

CDR3: CASSLAGGAGTEAFF
DNA: TGTGCCAGCAGCTTAGCGGGAGGGGCGGGCACTGAAGCTTTCTTT
D: .
size: few
V: TRBV7-2
J: TRBJ1-1

CDR3: CSVIHGNTIYF
DNA: TGCAGTGTCATACATGGAAACACCATATATTTT
D: .
size: few
V: TRBV20-1
J: TRBJ1-3

CDR3: CASSHTTGVGGEQYF
DNA: TGCGCCAGCAGCCACACGACCGGGGTGGGGGGCGAGCAGTACTTC
D: .
size: many
V: TRBV4-3
J: TRBJ2-7

CDR3: CASSVLGQGSPGELFF
DNA: TGTGCCAGCAGCGTATTGGGACAGGGGAGCCCCGGGGAGCTGTTTTTT
D: TRBD1
size: .
V: TRBV9
J: TRBJ2-2

CDR3: CASKWANVLTF
DNA: TGTGCCAGCAAATGGGCCAACGTCCTGACTTTC
D: .
size: .
V: TRBV6-5
J: TRBJ2-6

CDR3: CASSYGYNQPQHF
DNA: TGTGCCAGCAGTTACGGATATAATCAGCCCCAGCATTTT
D: .
size: .
V: TRBV6-5
J: TRBJ1-5

CDR3: CASGLSGANVLTF
DNA: TGTGCCAGTGGTCTATCTGGGGCCAACGTCCTGACTTTC
D: .
size: few
V: TRBV19
J: TRBJ2-6